This T cell receptor (beta chain) derives from a study of blood T cell repertoires in COVID-19. Study-level information: The cDNA or gDNA used as material had been derived from T cells, B-cell-depleted T cells, or PBMCs.

The sample holds one count of this clone. The authors' processing: Estimates of nucleated cell counts were drawn from the amplification of reference gene primers. TCRdb's table, derived via immunoSEQ multiplex PCR, lists solely in-frame clones and lacks some. The D gene and trimming were derived from the DNA, and the V and J assignments and clone size from that table. Counted here are around 430,000 clones, about 91% occurring once; the ten biggest clones make up approximately 12%. Trimming cost V 3 bases and J 3 bases, with 9 bases left between them. This CDR3 comprises 14 residues. Germline-derived CDR1 and CDR2 are SNHLY and FYNNEI.

V is TRBV2 and J is TRBJ2-1; a possible D gene is TRBD2 (6 bases). The sample was peripheral blood. This receptor was identified in a woman aged 45-60 years with COVID-19, enrolled during active disease. The CDR3 sequence is CASSDAGSYNEQFF. Written as DNA, the CDR3 is TGTGCCAGCAGTGATGCGGGGAGCTACAATGAGCAGTTCTTC.